This T cell receptor (beta chain) emerged from a study of T cell repertoires in cytomegalovirus infection. Background on the study: Carrying CMV and the relevant HLA type showed in public TCR beta signatures.

This clonotype occurred a few times. Its antigen is not identified. Germline V gene data show CDR1 as MNHGY and CDR2 as SAAAGT. Trimming removed 8 bases from V and 1 base from J, with 18 bases in between. This CDR3 has 17 residues. MiXCR, applied by TCRdb to the reads, yields one record per CDR3 protein. The table lists roughly 240,000 distinct CDR3 sequences, 6% to 8% of them singletons. The study, taken as a whole, reports: Within the response measured ex vivo, HLA-C-restricted CMV-specific TCR beta clonotypes were dominant. Identification of carriers of CMV plus the relevant HLA was achieved through cumulative public TCR beta family frequency.

The chain uses TRBV6-8 and TRBJ2-6; perhaps D is TRBD1 or TRBD2 (5 bases each). Sequenced: PBMCs. The clonotype originates from a human donor in good health (CMV status not recorded). Some clones in this sample may be carry-over from other donors' samples. CDR3 amino acids: CASRDHLQGSGANVLTF. CDR3 nucleotide sequence: TGTGCCAGCCGGGACCACCTCCAGGGTTCTGGGGCCAACGTCCTGACTTTC.